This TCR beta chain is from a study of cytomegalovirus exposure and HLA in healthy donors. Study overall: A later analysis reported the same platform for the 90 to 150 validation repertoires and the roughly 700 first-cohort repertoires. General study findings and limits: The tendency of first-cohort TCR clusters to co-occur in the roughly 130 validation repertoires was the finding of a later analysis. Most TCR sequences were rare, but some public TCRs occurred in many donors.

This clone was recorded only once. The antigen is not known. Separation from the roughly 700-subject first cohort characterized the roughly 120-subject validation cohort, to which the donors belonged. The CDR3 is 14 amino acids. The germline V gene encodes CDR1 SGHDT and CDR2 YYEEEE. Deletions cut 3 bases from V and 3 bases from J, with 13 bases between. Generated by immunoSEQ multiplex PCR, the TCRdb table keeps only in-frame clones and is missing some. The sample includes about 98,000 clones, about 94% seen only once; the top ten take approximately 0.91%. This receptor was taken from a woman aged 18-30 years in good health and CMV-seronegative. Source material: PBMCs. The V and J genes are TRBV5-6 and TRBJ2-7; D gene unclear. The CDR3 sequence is CASSSTRIGYEQYF. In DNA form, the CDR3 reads TGTGCCAGCAGCTCGACACGGATCGGCTACGAGCAGTACTTC.